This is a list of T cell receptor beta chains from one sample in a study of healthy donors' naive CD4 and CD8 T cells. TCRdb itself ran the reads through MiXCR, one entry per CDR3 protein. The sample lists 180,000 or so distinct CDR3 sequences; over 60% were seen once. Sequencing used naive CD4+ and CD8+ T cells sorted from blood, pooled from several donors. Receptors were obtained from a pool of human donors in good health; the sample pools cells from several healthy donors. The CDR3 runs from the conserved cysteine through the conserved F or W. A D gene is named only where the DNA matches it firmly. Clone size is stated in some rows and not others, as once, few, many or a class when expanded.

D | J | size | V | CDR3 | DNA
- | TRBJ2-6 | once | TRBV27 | CASTPWGSSGANVLTF | TGTGCCAGCACCCCCTGGGGGAGCTCTGGGGCCAACGTCCTGACTTTC
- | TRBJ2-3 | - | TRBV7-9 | CASSPRALSTDTQYF | TGTGCCAGCAGCCCCCGGGCCCTTTCTACAGATACGCAGTATTTT
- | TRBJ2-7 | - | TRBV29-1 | CSAEGQPYEQYF | TGCAGCGCCGAGGGCCAGCCCTACGAGCAGTACTTC
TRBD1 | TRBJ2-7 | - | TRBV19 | CASSMGQGVYEQYF | TGTGCCAGTAGTATGGGACAGGGGGTCTACGAGCAGTACTTC
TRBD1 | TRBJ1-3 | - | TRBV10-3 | CASSARQGRAGNTIYF | TGTGCCAGCAGCGCGAGACAGGGACGAGCTGGAAACACCATATATTTT
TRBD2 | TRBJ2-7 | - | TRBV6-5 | CASSYSKRGLAGDEQYF | TGTGCCAGCAGTTACTCTAAGAGAGGCCTAGCGGGAGACGAGCAGTACTTC
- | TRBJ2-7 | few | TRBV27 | CAAAGGHEQYF | TGTGCAGCGGCAGGCGGCCACGAGCAGTACTTC
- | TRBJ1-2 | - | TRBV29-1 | CSVDTGKGGYGYTF | TGCAGCGTTGATACAGGGAAAGGTGGCTATGGCTACACCTTC
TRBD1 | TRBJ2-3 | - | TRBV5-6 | CASSPLSTGGTDTQYF | TGTGCCAGCAGCCCACTCTCGACAGGGGGCACAGATACGCAGTATTTT
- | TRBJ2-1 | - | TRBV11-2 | CASSLWRSSSYNEQFF | TGTGCCAGCAGCTTATGGCGAAGTAGCTCCTACAATGAGCAGTTCTTC
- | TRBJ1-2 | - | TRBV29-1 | CSVPGQGRDYGYTF | TGCAGCGTCCCGGGGCAGGGGAGAGACTATGGCTACACCTTC
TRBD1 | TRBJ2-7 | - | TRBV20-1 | CSARDGQASYEQYF | TGCAGTGCTAGGGACGGACAGGCCTCCTACGAGCAGTACTTC
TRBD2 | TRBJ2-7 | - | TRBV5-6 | CASSPVGSGRIQQYF | TGTGCCAGCAGCCCCGTTGGTAGCGGGAGAATACAGCAGTACTTC
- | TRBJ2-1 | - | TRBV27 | CASRRYHNEQFF | TGTGCCAGCAGGCGGTACCACAATGAGCAGTTCTTC
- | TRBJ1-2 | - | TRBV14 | CASSQLSGSGGYTF | TGTGCCAGCAGCCAATTGTCTGGATCGGGAGGCTACACCTTC
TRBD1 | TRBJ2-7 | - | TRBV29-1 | CSVEDRAYGQYF | TGCAGCGTAGAGGACAGGGCTTACGGGCAGTACTTC
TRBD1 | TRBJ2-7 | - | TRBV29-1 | CSVESGQGTYEQYF | TGCAGCGTTGAATCGGGACAGGGTACCTACGAGCAGTACTTC
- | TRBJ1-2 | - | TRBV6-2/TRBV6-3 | CASSYSIPGLGGYTF | TGTGCCAGCAGTTACTCGATACCAGGGCTAGGCGGCTACACCTTC
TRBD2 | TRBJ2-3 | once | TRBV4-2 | CASSPSSGGTDTQYF | TGTGCCAGCAGCCCTTCTAGCGGCGGCACAGATACGCAGTATTTT
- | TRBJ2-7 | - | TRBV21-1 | CASSKERGNEQYF | TGTGCCAGCAGCAAAGAGCGGGGGAACGAGCAGTACTTC
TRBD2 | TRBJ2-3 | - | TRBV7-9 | CASRRTSGSPTDTQYF | TGTGCCAGCAGGAGGACTAGCGGGAGTCCCACAGATACGCAGTATTTT
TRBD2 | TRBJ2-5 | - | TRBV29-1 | CSVEDNEREEQETQYF | TGCAGCGTTGAAGATAATGAGCGGGAGGAACAAGAGACCCAGTACTTC
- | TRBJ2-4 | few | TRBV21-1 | CASSKACRPKNIQYF | TGTGCCAGCAGCAAAGCGTGCCGTCCCAAAAACATTCAGTACTTC
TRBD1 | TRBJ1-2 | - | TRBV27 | CASSLGTGLYGYTF | TGTGCCAGCAGTTTGGGGACAGGGCTATACGGCTACACCTTC
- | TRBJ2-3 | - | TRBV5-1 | CASSQGHLVRTDTQYF | TGCGCCAGCAGCCAGGGACATCTCGTACGCACAGATACGCAGTATTTT
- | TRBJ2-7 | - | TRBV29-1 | CSVGTDRAYEQYF | TGCAGCGTTGGTACGGACCGAGCCTACGAGCAGTACTTC
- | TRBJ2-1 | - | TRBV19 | CASSVRGDEQFF | TGTGCCAGTAGTGTGAGAGGCGATGAGCAGTTCTTC
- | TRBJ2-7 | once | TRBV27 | CASSARDGIYEQYF | TGTGCCAGCAGCGCCCGGGACGGAATCTACGAGCAGTACTTC
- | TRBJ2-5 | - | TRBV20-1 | CSARAPRGPGETQYF | TGCAGTGCTAGAGCGCCCCGAGGGCCGGGGGAGACCCAGTACTTC
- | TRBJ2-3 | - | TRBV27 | CASSSKRIVTDTQYF | TGTGCCAGCAGTTCTAAGCGGATAGTTACAGATACGCAGTATTTT
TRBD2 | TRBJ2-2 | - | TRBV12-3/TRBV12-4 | CASTGLAGGYGELFF | TGTGCCAGCACCGGACTAGCGGGAGGTTACGGGGAGCTGTTTTTT
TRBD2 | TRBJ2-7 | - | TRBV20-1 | CSARDRASGRFEQYF | TGCAGTGCTAGAGACCGGGCTAGCGGGAGGTTTGAGCAGTACTTC
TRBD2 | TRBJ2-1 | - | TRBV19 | CASSIWTSGGNEQFF | TGTGCCAGTAGTATATGGACTAGCGGGGGCAATGAGCAGTTCTTC
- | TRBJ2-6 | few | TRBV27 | CASSSRFSGANVLTF | TGTGCCAGCAGTTCCCGGTTCTCTGGGGCCAACGTCCTGACTTTC
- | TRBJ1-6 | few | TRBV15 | CATSRDFDKANPLHF | TGTGCCACCAGCAGAGATTTCGACAAGGCTAATCCCCTCCACTTT
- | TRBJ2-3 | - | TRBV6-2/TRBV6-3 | CASSRGVPDTQYF | TGTGCCAGCAGTCGCGGAGTGCCAGATACGCAGTATTTT
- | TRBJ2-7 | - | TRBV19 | CASNMGSGDEQYF | TGTGCCAGTAATATGGGGTCAGGGGACGAGCAGTACTTC
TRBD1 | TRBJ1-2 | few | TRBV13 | CASSPRTGRPNYGYTF | TGTGCCAGCAGCCCCAGGACAGGACGCCCTAACTATGGCTACACCTTC
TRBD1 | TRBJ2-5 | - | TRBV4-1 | CASSPEGQQETQYF | TGCGCCAGCAGCCCAGAGGGACAGCAAGAGACCCAGTACTTC
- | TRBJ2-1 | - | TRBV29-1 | CSVDGANNEQFF | TGCAGCGTTGACGGAGCGAACAATGAGCAGTTCTTC
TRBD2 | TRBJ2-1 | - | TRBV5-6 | CASSIREGPNEQFF | TGTGCCAGCAGCATTCGGGAGGGCCCCAATGAGCAGTTCTTC
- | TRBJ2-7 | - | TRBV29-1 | CSVRPSSYEQYF | TGCAGCGTTCGGCCGTCCTCCTACGAGCAGTACTTC
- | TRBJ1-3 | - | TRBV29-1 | CSVDIRSENTIYF | TGCAGCGTTGACATCAGATCAGAAAACACCATATATTTT
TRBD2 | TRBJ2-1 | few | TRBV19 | CASSSGLAITYNEQFF | TGTGCCAGCTCTTCGGGACTAGCGATTACCTACAATGAGCAGTTCTTC
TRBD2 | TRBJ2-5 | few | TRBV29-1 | CSVGLADQETQYF | TGCAGCGTCGGACTAGCGGACCAAGAGACCCAGTACTTC
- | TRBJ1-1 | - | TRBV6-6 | CASREAGQGKDTEAFF | TGTGCCAGCAGGGAAGCAGGTCAGGGGAAGGACACTGAAGCTTTCTTT
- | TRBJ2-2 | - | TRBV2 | CASRDPAVSGNTGELFF | TGTGCCAGCAGAGACCCGGCCGTTAGCGGAAACACCGGGGAGCTGTTTTTT
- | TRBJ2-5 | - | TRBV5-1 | CASSPRWPQETQYF | TGCGCCAGCAGCCCCCGATGGCCCCAAGAGACCCAGTACTTC
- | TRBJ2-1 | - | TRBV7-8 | CASSLVRLDEQFF | TGTGCCAGCAGCTTAGTTCGACTAGATGAGCAGTTCTTC
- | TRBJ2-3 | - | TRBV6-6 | CASRDIAELSLNTQYF | TGTGCCAGCAGAGATATAGCGGAACTCTCCCTGAATACGCAGTATTTT
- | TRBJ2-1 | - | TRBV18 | CASSPPGIMQSNEQFF | TGTGCCAGCTCACCACCGGGTATAATGCAGTCCAATGAGCAGTTCTTC
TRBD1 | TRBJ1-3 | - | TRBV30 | CAWSNRGAGNTIYF | TGTGCCTGGAGTAACAGGGGTGCTGGAAACACCATATATTTT
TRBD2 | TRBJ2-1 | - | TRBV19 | CASSIGGLEINEQFF | TGTGCCAGTAGTATCGGTGGACTAGAAATTAATGAGCAGTTCTTC
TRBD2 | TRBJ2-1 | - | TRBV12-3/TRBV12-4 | CASSLTSAVVNEQFF | TGTGCCAGCAGTTTAACTAGCGCGGTAGTCAATGAGCAGTTCTTC
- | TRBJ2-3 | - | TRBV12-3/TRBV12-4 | CAGSPGPTTDTQYF | TGTGCCGGCAGTCCGGGCCCTACTACGGATACGCAGTATTTT
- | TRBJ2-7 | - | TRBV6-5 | CASSSSGLSSYEQYF | TGTGCCAGCAGTTCGTCGGGACTTAGCTCCTACGAGCAGTACTTC
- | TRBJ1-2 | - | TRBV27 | CASSFLQSLYGYTF | TGTGCCAGCAGTTTTCTTCAGAGCCTCTATGGCTACACCTTC
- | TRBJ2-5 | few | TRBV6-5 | CASSYHRAQPGETQYF | TGTGCCAGCAGTTACCATAGGGCCCAGCCTGGGGAGACCCAGTACTTC
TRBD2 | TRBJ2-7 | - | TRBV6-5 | CASSYGTSGMSPSEQYF | TGTGCCAGCAGTTACGGGACTAGCGGGATGAGTCCCTCCGAGCAGTACTTC